Relative to its sample, the clone carrying this TCR beta chain is medium-sized. Its antigen is still unknown. The sample is drawn from a study of sequential checkpoint blockade in melanoma. Study summary: Each arm's sequence ended with maintenance nivolumab. Overall study findings and caveats: Pretreatment TIL clonality tracked with response in the nivolumab-first arm.

Treatment reported: randomized to nivolumab then ipilimumab (arm A) or the reverse (arm B). TCRdb's table, derived via immunoSEQ multiplex PCR, lists solely in-frame clones and lacks some. The sample yields about 8,900 clones, approximately 22% seen once. The V end was cut by 0 bases, the J end by 1 base, with 8 bases between. CDR3 size: 15 residues. Germline V CDR1 and CDR2: SGHRS, YFSETQ. The V gene is TRBV5-1, the J gene TRBJ1-3; possible D gene TRBD1, 6 bases. This clonotype was sampled from a human donor with melanoma. This material consisted of tumor tissue (inferred from file names), taken from a patient given nivolumab and ipilimumab in sequence. CDR3 in DNA: TGCGCCAGCAGCTTGGGAAGGGGGTCTGGAAACACCATATATTTT. It translates to CASSLGRGSGNTIYF.